A selection of T cell receptor beta chains follows, all from one sample in a study of Ad26.COV2.S vaccination and SARS-CoV-2 variants. The repertoire was sequenced with immunoSEQ multiplex PCR; TCRdb's copy has only in-frame clones and lacks some. This table has just over 350,000 clones, around 92% appearing once. The sample consisted of peripheral blood, taken after recovery from COVID-19. These receptors all come from a human donor who had recovered from COVID-19. Each CDR3 is given with its conserved first and last residue. D genes are given only for firm matches. Clone size is given for some rows only: seen once, a few or many times, or a class if the clone is expanded.

J gene	V gene	clone size	D gene	CDR3 protein	CDR3 DNA
TRBJ2-3	TRBV7-9	.	TRBD2	CASSLPSSGVYTDTQYF	TGTGCCAGCAGCTTACCCTCTAGCGGGGTCTACACAGATACGCAGTATTTT
TRBJ1-1	TRBV6-6	.	TRBD1	CASRHRDRQNTEAFF	TGTGCCAGCAGGCATCGGGACAGGCAGAACACTGAAGCTTTCTTT
TRBJ2-3	TRBV7-2	once	TRBD1	CASSPDRGTDTQYF	TGTGCCAGCAGCCCTGACAGGGGTACAGATACGCAGTATTTT
TRBJ2-5	TRBV12-3/TRBV12-4	once	TRBD2	CASGAGDQETQYF	TGTGCCAGCGGGGCGGGGGATCAAGAGACCCAGTACTTC
TRBJ1-3	TRBV11-2	.	.	CASSLGGTTNRNTIYF	TGTGCCAGCAGCTTAGGGGGGACTACTAATCGGAACACCATATATTTT
TRBJ1-2	TRBV10-1	.	.	CASSESGGGGYTF	TGCGCCAGCAGTGAGTCGGGAGGCGGCGGCTACACCTTC
TRBJ1-4	TRBV11-2	.	.	CASSLVSNEKLFF	TGTGCCAGCAGCTTAGTTTCCAATGAAAAACTGTTTTTT
TRBJ1-6	TRBV7-6	.	.	CASSLGGLGNSPLHF	TGTGCCAGCAGCTTAGGGGGTCTGGGAAATTCACCCCTCCACTTT
TRBJ1-2	TRBV27	once	TRBD1	CASSLSSGGLYYGYTF	TGTGCCAGCAGTTTATCCTCAGGGGGACTCTACTATGGCTACACCTTC
TRBJ1-3	TRBV7-9	.	.	CASSPDFSGNTIYF	TGTGCCAGCAGCCCGGACTTCTCTGGAAACACCATATATTTT
TRBJ2-3	TRBV7-3	.	TRBD1	CASSLEGQRTDTQYF	TGTGCCAGCAGCTTAGAGGGACAGAGAACAGATACGCAGTATTTT
TRBJ2-7	TRBV6-6	.	TRBD2	CASSRPPSGGAHEQYF	TGTGCCAGCAGTCGTCCCCCCAGCGGGGGGGCCCACGAGCAGTACTTC
TRBJ1-1	TRBV9	.	.	CASSVKGDADTEAFF	TGTGCCAGCAGCGTAAAGGGAGACGCGGACACTGAAGCTTTCTTT
TRBJ2-7	TRBV29-1	.	TRBD1	CSVGQGRSYEQYF	TGCAGCGTCGGACAGGGGCGTTCCTACGAGCAGTACTTC
TRBJ2-3	TRBV3-1/TRBV3-2	.	TRBD2	CASSPLRLAGGLVPDTQYF	TGTGCCAGCAGCCCATTGCGACTAGCGGGGGGCTTGGTTCCGGATACGCAGTATTTT